This T cell receptor (beta chain) is from a study of cytomegalovirus exposure and HLA in healthy donors (TCRdb year 2017). For the wider study: An earlier analysis of fewer than 750 of the donors reported 276 Gb of sequence data and 117 million unique TCR beta sequences obtained from about 170 million T cells. An early release that covered about 640 HLA-typed donors contained around 300 gigabases of sequencing data and tens of millions of unique TCR sequences. Of the approximately 400 genotyped donors, approximately 81% were placed in the genetic ancestry cluster associated with self-reported Caucasian donors. The study aimed to test whether cataloging public T cell receptors could reveal signatures of past pathogen exposure. The study used immunosequencing to profile the T cell repertoires of several hundred subjects and linked those repertoires to cytomegalovirus serostatus. A separate validation cohort of roughly 120 different subjects was used in addition to the roughly 640-subject first cohort. To predict cytomegalovirus infection status, the study combined high-throughput TCR immunosequencing, statistical association of individual TCRs with disease status, and machine learning. To study patterns of TCR occurrence, a later analysis re-analyzed previously published TCR beta repertoires from around 670 donors and added high-resolution HLA genotyping. The later analysis used no new phenotypic data to find candidate immune exposures, relying instead on TCR beta sequences and their occurrence across donors. To decide whether each TCR beta V gene segment behaved as functional or pseudogenic, an earlier analysis of some 600 of the donors relied on high-throughput TCR beta sequencing. Donor age, sex, ethnicity and CMV serostatus were compiled alongside the repertoire data. A later genetic analysis took genome-wide SNP genotypes for about three fifths of the 666 donors and used that subset as a discovery cohort. All discovery cohort repertoires had been generated using a single sequencing platform. HLA typing included class I and class II loci at four-digit resolution. Typing coverage differed by locus: A, B, C, DRB1 and DQB1 were typed in roughly 620-630 donors, DQA1 in about 500, DPA1 in approximately 600, and DPB1 in 400 to 490. Because of strong linkage in the cohort, roughly five DR-DQ haplotypes were treated as single units for association and clustering. Among around 400 genotyped donors of the cohort, an average of about 240,000 unique TCR beta nucleotide sequences were sequenced per donor, 15% to 20% of them non-productive. The paper as a whole reports these results and caveats: For the cohort, immune exposure information was limited to CMV serostatus. In the study, some 160 TCR beta chains were listed as associated with cytomegalovirus. A cluster of highly shared sequence variants was judged likely to be a technical artifact of the sequencing pipeline. Specific HLA alleles were associated with 15,000 to 20,000 TCR beta sequences at a false discovery rate of 0.05 in a later analysis. Most TCR sequences were seen in very few donors, while some public TCRs were found in many individuals. In vitro tests confirmed that a few of the cytomegalovirus-associated TCR beta chains recognize cytomegalovirus antigens. In a later analysis, the rate of TCR association differed among HLA loci, with DRB1 alleles having the most associated TCRs and HLA-C alleles having the fewest. Compared with the roughly 700-donor mean, donors in an Asian-associated ancestry cluster had fewer N-insertions in productive TCRs, according to a later genetic analysis. The authors suggested that the approach could potentially be generalized to other disease states and immunological phenotypes. In an earlier analysis of approximately 600 of the donors, most TCR beta V segments were observed in productive rearrangements about 87% or about 30% of the time, broadly matching IMGT annotations. Some IMGT-functional V segments, including TRBV6-2 and TRBV6-3, could not be told apart with the 87-base-pair reads, so those segments were excluded. In a later genetic analysis, a missense DCLRE1C variant was associated with V-gene and J-gene trimming of TCR beta chains, and the association was replicated in an independent cohort. When HLA alleles, especially DR and DQ, strongly co-occurred, TCR associations were difficult to assign to individual alleles. Approximately 16 rarely observed V segments, including chromosome 9 orphons, were excluded from the earlier analysis of 550 to 700 of the donors because counts were too low. Because HLA typing was missing for some donors at each locus, association tests included only the typed subset. Linkage disequilibrium might explain the correlated functional status among segregating V segments, but an unknown experimental factor could not be ruled out. The cohort was sequenced for TCR beta chains only, and without alpha or paired-chain data the features that could be detected were limited. A further reported finding was that TCR beta sequences accurately predicted the HLA-A and HLA-B alleles for most subjects in the first cohort. Several of the top co-occurrence clusters appeared to be linked to parvovirus B19, influenza, CMV and Epstein-Barr virus, according to a later analysis. Presence/absence analyses assumed roughly uniform sequencing depth across donors, an assumption that may not hold. In a later analysis, HLA-associated TCR beta chains were found to be more clonally expanded and to have lower generation probabilities than equally common non-associated chains. According to a later analysis, most CMV-associated TCR beta chains appeared to be HLA-restricted, and the HLA associations seemed to be driven largely by CMV exposure. Cytomegalovirus status was reported to be diagnosed by the classifier with high specificity and sensitivity in both the original and validation cohorts.

Library preparation used the immunoSEQ multiplex PCR assay. For the multiplex PCR, a mixture combining 60 forward primers for TCR Vbeta segments and 13 reverse primers for TCR Jbeta segments was used. The CDR3 region of rearranged TCR beta genes was amplified from genomic DNA by a multiplex PCR assay. Amplified TCR beta libraries were sequenced as 87-base-pair reads on the Illumina HiSeq System. The paper's processing steps were these. In a later analysis, some 80 million unique TCR beta chains were counted across the roughly 610 repertoires, and roughly 11 million of these chains were shared by at least two donors. A nearest-neighbor algorithm error-corrected the raw reads and collapsed the reads into unique sequences, merging closely related sequences to remove PCR and sequencing errors. CDR3 sequences were aligned to IMGT reference sequences to assign V, D and J gene segments. For a sequence to be retained, at least a six-nucleotide match to both a V gene segment and a J gene segment was required. Rearrangements were classified as productive when the CDR3 lacked stop codons and remained in frame with V and J, and all other rearrangements were classified as non-productive. CDR3 was defined according to IMGT convention as the region running from the second conserved V-encoded cysteine to the conserved J-encoded phenylalanine. The earlier analysis of some 600 of the donors excluded sequences that lacked an unambiguous match to a single V gene segment. An earlier analysis of 587 of the donors classified V segments as functional when productive rearrangements were above 56.7% and as segregating when the standard deviation between donors was above 5%. A statistical classification framework was developed to diagnose cytomegalovirus status using the catalog of TCR beta chain sequences. V and J gene assignment, in a later analysis, came from comparing TCR nucleotide sequences with IMGT/GENE-DB human TR gene sequences. A later analysis assigned CDR3 sequences and most-parsimonious VDJ recombination scenarios with the TCRdist pipeline. A later analysis defined each TCR beta chain by its CDR3 amino acid sequence plus V-gene family, and excluded reads lacking a unique V-gene family. A later analysis removed 500 to 650 highly shared, low-generation-probability nucleotide sequences to deal with suspected cross-contamination and a sequencing artifact. In a later analysis, a clonal expansion index for each public chain was calculated from normalized within-repertoire ranks of inferred template counts. A later analysis computed generation probabilities with a VDJ recombination model fitted to out-of-frame rearrangements, and checked the results against IGoR. In a later analysis, hypergeometric tests were used to score TCR-TCR, TCR-HLA and TCR-CMV co-occurrence, with a repertoire-size bias correction applied to TCR pairs. In a later analysis, false discovery rates were estimated by permuting HLA or CMV assignments 20 times. In a later analysis, co-occurring TCRs were grouped with DBSCAN, and TCRdist sequence similarity was added when clustering was performed within HLA-allele-positive subsets. Co-occurrence clustering excluded repertoires with fewer than 30,000 or more than 120,000 public chains, plus five with anomalous nucleotide sharing. The table comes from immuneACCESS by way of TCRdb, which keeps in-frame sequences with V and J called. Part of the clones is missing from these tables; in studies checked, under half for an unresolved V gene and the rest for unknown reasons. V, J and clone size are taken as reported in that table, and D and trimming were inferred from the DNA itself. The sample table records around 200,000 clones; just under 75% of these occur just once. The ten biggest clones cover approximately 4.8% of the sample.

Details on this clone: Its antigen remains undetermined. No base qualities exist here, and no much larger clone lies one base off it.

The germline ends are 10 bases apart after V is trimmed by 3 bases and J by 6 bases. CDR1 and CDR2 are drawn from the germline V gene (reference sequence): LNHDA, SQIVND. Measured from the cysteine to the phenylalanine, the CDR3 is 13 residues long. The entry retains the CDR3 DNA only, 39 bases that are in frame from base 1. The cohort consisted of hundreds of healthy bone marrow donors. At the time of sampling, every cohort member was nominally healthy, though immune exposures that went unrecorded were likely present. The donor was CMV seropositive and belonged to the group of 250 to 300 seropositive cohort members. A peripheral blood sample was collected from each donor, and TCR beta sequencing was performed on peripheral blood mononuclear cells. Genomic DNA extraction from the blood cell samples was performed with the Qiagen DNeasy Blood Extraction Kit.

Sequencing was done on a sample of PBMCs. The receptor's source is a man in his thirties or forties in good health and CMV-seropositive. The V and J genes are TRBV19 and TRBJ2-3; tentative D gene TRBD2, with 6 bases matching. The CDR3 reads as follows: CASSMGGMDTQYF. The bases are TGTGCCAGTAGTATGGGGGGAATGGATACGCAGTATTTT. The entire variable domain, with the stretches around the CDR3 drawn from the reference TRBV19 and TRBJ2-3 proteins, is DGGITQSPKYLFRKEGQNVTLSCEQNLNHDAMYWYRQDPGQGLRLIYYSQIVNDFQKGDIAEGYSVSREKKESFPLTVTSAQKNPTAFYLCASSMGGMDTQYFGPGTRLTVL.